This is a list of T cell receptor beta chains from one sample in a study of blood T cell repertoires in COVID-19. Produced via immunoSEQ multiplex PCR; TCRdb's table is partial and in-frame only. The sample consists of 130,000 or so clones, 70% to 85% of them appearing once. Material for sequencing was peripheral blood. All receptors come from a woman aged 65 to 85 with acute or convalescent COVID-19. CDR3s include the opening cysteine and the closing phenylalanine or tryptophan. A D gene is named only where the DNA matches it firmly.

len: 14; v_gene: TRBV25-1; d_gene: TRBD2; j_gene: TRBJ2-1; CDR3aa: CASSLAGGHNEQFF; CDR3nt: TGTGCCAGCAGTTTAGCGGGGGGGCACAATGAGCAGTTCTTC
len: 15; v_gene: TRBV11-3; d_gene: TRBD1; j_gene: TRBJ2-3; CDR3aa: CASSLGTGYTDTQYF; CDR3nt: TGTGCCAGCAGCTTAGGGACAGGGTACACAGATACGCAGTATTTT
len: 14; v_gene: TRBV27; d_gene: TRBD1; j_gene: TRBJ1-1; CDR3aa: CASSYNRGNTEAFF; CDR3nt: TGTGCCAGCAGTTATAACAGGGGGAACACTGAAGCTTTCTTT
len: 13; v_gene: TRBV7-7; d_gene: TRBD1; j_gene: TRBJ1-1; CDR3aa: CASSHGTDTEAFF; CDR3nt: TGTGCCAGCAGCCACGGGACAGACACTGAAGCTTTCTTT
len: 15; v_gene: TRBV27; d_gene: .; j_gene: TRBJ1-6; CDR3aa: CASSPRTAPNSPLHF; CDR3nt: TGTGCCAGCAGTCCCCGGACAGCTCCAAATTCACCCCTCCACTTT
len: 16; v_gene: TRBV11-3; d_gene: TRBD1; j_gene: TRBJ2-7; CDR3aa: CASSLEGQGAIYEQYF; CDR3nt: TGTGCCAGCAGCTTAGAGGGACAGGGGGCGATCTACGAGCAGTACTTC
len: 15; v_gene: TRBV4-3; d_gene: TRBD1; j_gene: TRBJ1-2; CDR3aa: CASSQGGQGIYGYTF; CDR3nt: TGCGCCAGCAGCCAAGGGGGACAGGGTATTTATGGCTACACCTTC
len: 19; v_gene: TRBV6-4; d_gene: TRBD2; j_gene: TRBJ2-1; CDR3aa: CASRHTGTSGGSSYNEQFF; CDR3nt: TGTGCCAGCAGGCACACCGGGACTAGCGGGGGGAGCTCCTACAATGAGCAGTTCTTC
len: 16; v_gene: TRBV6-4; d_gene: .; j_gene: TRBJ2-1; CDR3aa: CASSDFGGHPYNEQFF; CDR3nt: TGTGCCAGCAGTGACTTCGGGGGGCACCCCTACAATGAGCAGTTCTTC
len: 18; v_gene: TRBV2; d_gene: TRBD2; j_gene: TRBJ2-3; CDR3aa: CASRNPGLAGKTTDTQYF; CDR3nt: TGTGCCAGCAGGAACCCGGGACTAGCGGGGAAGACCACAGATACGCAGTATTTT
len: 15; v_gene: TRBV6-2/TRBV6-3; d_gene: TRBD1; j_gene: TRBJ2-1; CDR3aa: CASSYTGGAYNEQFF; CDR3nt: TGTGCCAGCAGTTACACAGGGGGCGCCTACAATGAGCAGTTCTTC
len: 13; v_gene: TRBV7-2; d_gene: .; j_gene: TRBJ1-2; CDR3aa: CASSLVLPGGYTF; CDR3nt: TGTGCCAGCAGCTTAGTCCTTCCGGGAGGCTACACCTTC
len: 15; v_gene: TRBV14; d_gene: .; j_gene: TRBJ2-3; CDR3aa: CASSQGGPLTDTQYF; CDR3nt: TGTGCCAGCAGCCAGGGGGGGCCGCTCACAGATACGCAGTATTTT
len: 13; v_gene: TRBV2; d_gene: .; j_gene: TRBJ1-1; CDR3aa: CASSEALLGEAFF; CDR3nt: TGTGCCAGCAGTGAAGCGCTTCTAGGAGAAGCTTTCTTT
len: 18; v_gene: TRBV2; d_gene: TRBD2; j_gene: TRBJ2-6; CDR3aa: CASSAASGGISGANVLTF; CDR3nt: TGTGCCAGCAGTGCAGCTAGCGGGGGTATCTCTGGGGCCAACGTCCTGACTTTC